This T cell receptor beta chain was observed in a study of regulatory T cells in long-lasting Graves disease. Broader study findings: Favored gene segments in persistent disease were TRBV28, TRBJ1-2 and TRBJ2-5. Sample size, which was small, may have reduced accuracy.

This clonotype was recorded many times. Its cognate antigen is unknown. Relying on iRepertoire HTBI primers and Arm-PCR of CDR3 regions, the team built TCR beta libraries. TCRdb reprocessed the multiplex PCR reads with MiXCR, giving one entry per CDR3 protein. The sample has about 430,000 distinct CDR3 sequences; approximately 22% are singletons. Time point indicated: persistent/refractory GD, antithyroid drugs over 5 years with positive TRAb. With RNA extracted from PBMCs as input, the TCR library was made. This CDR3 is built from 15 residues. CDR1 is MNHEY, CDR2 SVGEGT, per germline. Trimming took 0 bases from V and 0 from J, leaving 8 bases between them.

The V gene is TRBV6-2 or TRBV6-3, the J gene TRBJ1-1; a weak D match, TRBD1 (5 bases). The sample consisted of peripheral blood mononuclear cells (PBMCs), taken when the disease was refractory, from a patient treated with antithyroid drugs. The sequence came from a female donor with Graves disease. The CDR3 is CASSYSPGMNTEAFF. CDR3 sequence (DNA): TGTGCCAGCAGTTACTCACCAGGGATGAACACTGAAGCTTTCTTT.